This passage covers 27 T cell receptor beta chains from one sample sequenced in a study of PD-1 blockade in classical Hodgkin lymphoma. Time point: newly diagnosed, previously untreated cHL patient sample. Clones were read by immunoSEQ multiplex PCR, and TCRdb kept only the in-frame ones, dropping some. Of 15,000 to 20,000 clones listed, around 90% are singletons. Specimen: peripheral blood mononuclear cells (PBMCs). The source is a human donor with classical Hodgkin lymphoma.

This clone was counted between two and nine times. The chain joins TRBV27 to TRBJ2-5; 8 bases are shared with TRBD2. V gave up 5 bases and J gave up 2 bases; unmatched junction bases: 7. The CDR3 length is 15 residues. Germline V gene lookup returns CDR1 MNHEY and CDR2 SMNVEV (reference sequence). The CDR3 region is CASSLAGLPQETQYF. CDR3 DNA: TGTGCCAGCAGTCTAGCGGGCCTACCGCAAGAGACCCAGTACTTC.

V is TRBV7-9 and J is TRBJ2-1; perhaps TRBD1 as D (5 bases). In germline, CDR1 is SEHNR, CDR2 FQNEAQ (reference sequence). This CDR3 spans 16 amino acids. The germline V and J ends were trimmed by 7 bases and 4 bases, with 20 bases remaining between them. Written as DNA, the CDR3 is TGTGCCAGCACCCCAGGGCACGGAATAAATTACAATGAGCAGTTCTTC. Translation: CASTPGHGINYNEQFF.

In DNA, the CDR3 is TGTGCCAGCAGTGACAATTTTCAGGGCCTCTCTGGGGCCAACGTCCTGACTTTC. Translating gives CASSDNFQGLSGANVLTF. The rearrangement uses TRBV6-4 and TRBJ2-6; a possible D gene is TRBD1 (5 bases). V dropped 2 bases and J dropped 0 bases, with 14 bases sitting between them. The CDR3 has 18 amino acids. Per the germline V gene, CDR1 is MRHNA and CDR2 is SNTAGT.

The CDR3 coding sequence is TGTGCCAGCAGTTTAGGCGAGGCCTACAATGAGCAGTTCTTC. Its translation is CASSLGEAYNEQFF. The chain has TRBV27 and TRBJ2-1; D not resolved. CDR1 is MNHEY and CDR2 is SMNVEV in the germline V gene (reference sequence). CDR3 length equals 14 residues. Trimming took 2 bases from V and 2 from J, leaving 7 bases between them.

This sequence joins TRBV28 and TRBJ2-7; 13 nucleotides agree with TRBD2. This CDR3 has 14 residues. Germline trimming cut 10 bases from V and 5 bases from J; bases unmatched to any gene: 8. Germline CDR1 MDHEN, CDR2 SYDVKM. The CDR3: CAIGLAGVINEQYF. CDR3 nucleotides: TGTGCCATCGGACTAGCGGGAGTTATTAACGAGCAGTACTTC.

The chain employs TRBV5-8 and TRBJ1-2, with 7 nucleotides matching TRBD1. The CDR3 runs 17 residues. V trimming: 4 bases; J trimming: 6 bases; junction bases outside the gene matches: 18. CDR1 is SGHTS, CDR2 YDEGEE, per germline. The CDR3 coding sequence is TGTGCCAGCAGCCCATTGGGATGGGGACAGAGGGAGAATGGCTACACCTTC. Amino acids: CASSPLGWGQRENGYTF.

The chain employs TRBV7-9 and TRBJ2-3; D may be TRBD2 (5 bases). Trimming cost V 4 bases and J 5 bases, with 7 bases left between them. Germline V CDR1 and CDR2: SEHNR, FQNEAQ (reference sequence). This CDR3 has 12 amino acids. Here the CDR3 reads CASSYSEDTQYF. CDR3 bases: TGTGCCAGCAGCTATAGCGAAGATACGCAGTATTTT. The whole variable domain, remainder taken from reference TRBV7-9 and TRBJ2-3, is DTGVSQNPRHKITKRGQNVTFRCDPISEHNRLYWYRQTLGQGPEFLTYFQNEAQLEKSRLLSDRFSAERPKGSFSTLEIQRTEQGDSAMYLCASSYSEDTQYFGPGTRLTVL.

The chain is built from TRBV25-1 and TRBJ2-2; 7 positions match TRBD1. Germline CDR1 MGHDK, CDR2 SYGVNS. Trimming at V came to 6 bases and at J to 5 bases, leaving 6 bases not matched to a gene. There are 14 residues in the CDR3. The CDR3 DNA follows: TGTGCCAGCAGCCCGGGACAGCCAACCGGGGAGCTGTTTTTT. Residues: CASSPGQPTGELFF.

The count of this clone is one. Written as DNA, the CDR3 is TGTGCCAGCAGCCAAGATCAGGAGGGCGGGGAGCTGTTTTTT. Translated: CASSQDQEGGELFF. The chain recombines TRBV4-2 with TRBJ2-2; D perhaps matches TRBD2 (6 bases). Deletions cut 0 bases from V and 7 bases from J, with 9 bases between. Per germline, CDR1 LGHNA and CDR2 YNFKEQ. The CDR3 spans 14 residues.

The chain is built from TRBV30 and TRBJ2-7, with 9 bases aligning to TRBD1. Unmatched junction bases numbered 7, after V lost 0 bases and J lost 4 bases. The length of the CDR3 is 15 residues. Looked up from germline, CDR1 is GTSNPN and CDR2 is SVGIG (reference sequence). CDR3 amino acids: CAWSVTTGGTYEQYF. CDR3 sequence (DNA): TGTGCCTGGAGTGTTACTACAGGGGGCACTTACGAGCAGTACTTC.

CDR3 sequence: CASSPSRDEQYF. CDR3 in DNA: TGTGCCAGCAGTCCCTCTCGGGACGAGCAGTACTTC. The rearrangement links TRBV27 to TRBJ2-7, with D hard to call. Germline V gene data show CDR1 as MNHEY and CDR2 as SMNVEV (reference sequence). Trimming left V 5 bases short and J 5 bases short, with 10 bases between. The CDR3 loop spans 12 amino acids.

V and J are TRBV28 and TRBJ1-5; D is undetermined. The germline V gene has CDR1 MDHEN and CDR2 SYDVKM. The CDR3 is made up of 15 amino acids. Trimming stripped 3 bases from V and 5 bases from J, with 14 bases between. The CDR3 bases are TGTGCCAGCAGTTTGACGGGAGCAAGGGATCAGCCCCAGCATTTT. Its translation is CASSLTGARDQPQHF. Full variable domain (outside the CDR3, taken from reference TRBV28 and TRBJ1-5): DVKVTQSSRYLVKRTGEKVFLECVQDMDHENMFWYRQDPGLGLRLIYFSYDVKMKEKGDIPEGYSVSREKKERFSLILESASTNQTSMYLCASSLTGARDQPQHFGDGTRLSIL.

The chain couples TRBV28 to TRBJ2-3; no reliable D call. CDR1 is MDHEN, CDR2 SYDVKM, per germline. V was shortened by 6 bases and J by 7 bases, with 11 bases between the two germline ends. The CDR3 is 12 amino acids. The CDR3 reads CASSLRINTQYF. CDR3 nucleotide sequence: TGTGCCAGCAGCCTAAGAATTAATACGCAGTATTTT.

The rearrangement links TRBV11-3 to TRBJ2-5, with TRBD1 matching over 7 bases. This CDR3 is built from 13 residues. The V gene's germline CDR1 is SGHNT and CDR2 YENEEA. V was clipped by 8 bases and J by 3 bases; unmatched bases: 6. For the CDR3, the DNA is TGTGCCAGCGGAACCGGGACAGAAGAGACCCAGTACTTC. This encodes CASGTGTEETQYF.

In DNA form, the CDR3 reads TGTGCCAGCAGCCCTGGGGCAGGTCGAATCTCCTACGAGCAGTACTTC. Translated, it gives CASSPGAGRISYEQYF. The V gene is TRBV7-2, the J gene TRBJ2-7, with D perhaps TRBD1 (5 bases). The CDR3 is made up of 16 amino acids. Germline V CDR1 and CDR2: SGHTA, FQGNSA. The ends were cut back, 5 bases at V and 0 bases at J, with 17 bases in the middle.

The V gene is TRBV30, the J gene TRBJ1-3, with D perhaps matching TRBD1 (5 bases). The CDR3 sequence is 14 residues long. In germline, CDR1 is GTSNPN, CDR2 SVGIG (reference sequence). Trimming shortened V by 6 bases and J by 2 bases, and 14 bases separated the two germline ends. CDR3 nucleotide sequence: TGTGCCTGCCGAATGGGCAGGGCTGGAAACACCATATATTTT. Translated: CACRMGRAGNTIYF.

This clone was seen a single time. This rearrangement joins TRBV27 to TRBJ2-7, with TRBD1 as a possible D gene (6 bases). The CDR3 runs 13 residues. Germline values: CDR1 MNHEY, CDR2 SMNVEV (reference sequence). Deletions cut 8 bases from V and 4 bases from J, with 15 bases between. CDR3 DNA sequence: TGTGCCAGCGGAAGACAGGCTATATACGAGCAGTACTTC. Residues: CASGRQAIYEQYF.

This clone was observed once. V gene TRBV12-5 combines with J gene TRBJ2-1, with 10 bases fitting TRBD2. The trim removed 1 base at V and 5 bases at J, leaving 5 bases unmatched. CDR1 LGHNT and CDR2 FRNRAP come from the germline V gene. CDR3 length: 16 amino acids. CDR3 region: CASGLERTSGNNEQFF. CDR3 DNA: TGTGCTAGTGGTTTGGAGAGGACTAGCGGCAACAATGAGCAGTTCTTC.

The V and J genes are TRBV25-1 and TRBJ1-2, with 7 bases lining up with TRBD1. Germline assignment: CDR1 MGHDK and CDR2 SYGVNS. This CDR3 is 16 amino acids long. With 3 bases clipped from V and 1 base from J, the junction kept 8 bases outside the gene matches. The CDR3 reads CASSDRTGELNYGYTF. The CDR3 bases are TGTGCCAGCAGTGATCGGACAGGAGAACTTAACTATGGCTACACCTTC.

This chain links TRBV10-3 with TRBJ1-1, with D possibly TRBD1 on 6 matching bases. This CDR3 is 13 amino acids long. Germline assignment: CDR1 ENHRY and CDR2 SYGVKD. V was cut by 6 bases and J by 5 bases, with 13 bases left in between. For the CDR3, the DNA is TGTGCCATCAGACCCGAGCAGGGGACTGAAGCTTTCTTT. This sequence encodes CAIRPEQGTEAFF.

The table lists this clone with a count of one. This sequence joins TRBV6-4 and TRBJ2-1; 9 nucleotides align to TRBD2. Per the germline V gene, CDR1 is MRHNA and CDR2 is SNTAGT. This CDR3 is built from 15 residues. Trimming at V came to 0 bases and at J to 3 bases, leaving 0 bases not matched to a gene. The CDR3 protein is CASSDSTSGYNEQFF. The DNA of the CDR3 is TGTGCCAGCAGTGACTCGACTAGCGGCTACAATGAGCAGTTCTTC.

The rearrangement uses TRBV5-1 and TRBJ2-1, with TRBD2 matching over 12 bases. J was trimmed by 0 bases and V by 3 bases; bases with no gene match: 7. Germline lookup yields CDR1 SGHRS and CDR2 YFSETQ. The CDR3 consists of 18 residues. CDR3 coding DNA: TGCGCCAGCAGCTATTCTAGCGGGAGGGCGGGCTCCTACAATGAGCAGTTCTTC. Translation gives CASSYSSGRAGSYNEQFF.

The chain joins TRBV25-1 to TRBJ2-1; the D call may be TRBD1 or TRBD2 (6 bases each). CDR3 length equals 17 residues. V was cut by 4 bases and J by 2 bases, with 18 bases left in between. The germline V gene encodes CDR1 MGHDK and CDR2 SYGVNS. CDR3 DNA: TGTGCCAGCAGTGGGGGGGCCATTGAGATAGCCTACAATGAGCAGTTCTTC. Encoded protein: CASSGGAIEIAYNEQFF.

The chain carries TRBV7-8 and TRBJ2-7, with D tentatively TRBD2 (6 bases). Germline CDR1 and CDR2: SGHVS and FQNEAQ. V was pared by 1 base and J by 2 bases, with 12 bases between. The CDR3 runs to 15 residues. The CDR3 loop is CASSLGSGPTYEQYF. The CDR3 DNA reads as TGTGCCAGCAGCTTAGGTAGCGGTCCCACCTACGAGCAGTACTTC. The full variable domain, completed using reference TRBV7-8 and TRBJ2-7, is GAGVSQSPRYKVAKRGQDVALRCDPISGHVSLFWYQQALGQGPEFLTYFQNEAQLDKSGLPSDRFFAERPEGSVSTLKIQRTQQEDSAVYLCASSLGSGPTYEQYFGPGTRLTVT.

The chain recombines TRBV30 with TRBJ2-7, with D unclear. CDR1 and CDR2 from the germline V gene are GTSNPN and SVGIG (reference sequence). The CDR3 has 11 amino acids. Trimming left V 3 bases short and J 4 bases short, with 7 bases between. The CDR3 DNA sequence: TGTGCCTGGAGCACAGATTACGAGCAGTACTTC. Protein: CAWSTDYEQYF.

The chain combines TRBV7-2 with TRBJ1-5, with D unclear. Looked up from germline, CDR1 is SGHTA and CDR2 is FQGNSA. The CDR3 is 13 residues long. V gave up 0 bases and J gave up 6 bases, with 6 bases separating them. The DNA of the CDR3 is TGTGCCAGCAGCTTAGCCGGGTTTCAGCCCCAGCATTTT. This gives the protein CASSLAGFQPQHF.

The chain combines TRBV25-1 with TRBJ2-1; D gene uncertain. In germline, CDR1 is MGHDK, CDR2 SYGVNS. V lost 7 bases to trimming and J lost 7 bases, with 14 bases between them. The CDR3 has 13 residues. The CDR3 region has the DNA TGTGCCAGCAATCTTGGGTCTACAAATGAGCAGTTCTTC. Amino acids: CASNLGSTNEQFF.